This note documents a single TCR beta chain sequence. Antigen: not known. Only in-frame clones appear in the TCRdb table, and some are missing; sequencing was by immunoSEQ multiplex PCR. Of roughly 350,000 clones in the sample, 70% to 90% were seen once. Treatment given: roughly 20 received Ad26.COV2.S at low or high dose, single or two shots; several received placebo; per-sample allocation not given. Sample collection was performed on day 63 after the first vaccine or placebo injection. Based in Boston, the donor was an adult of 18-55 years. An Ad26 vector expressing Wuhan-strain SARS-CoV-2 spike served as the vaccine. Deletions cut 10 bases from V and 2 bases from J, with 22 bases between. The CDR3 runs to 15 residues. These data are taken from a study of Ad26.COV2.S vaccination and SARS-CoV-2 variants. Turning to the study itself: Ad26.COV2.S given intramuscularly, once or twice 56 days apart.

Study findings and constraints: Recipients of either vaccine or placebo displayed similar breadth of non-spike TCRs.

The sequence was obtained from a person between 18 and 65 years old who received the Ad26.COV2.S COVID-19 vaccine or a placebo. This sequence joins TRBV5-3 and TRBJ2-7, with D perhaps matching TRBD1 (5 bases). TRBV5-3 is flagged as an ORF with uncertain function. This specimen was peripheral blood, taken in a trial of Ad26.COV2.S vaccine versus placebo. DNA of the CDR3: TGTGCCGGGAAGAACCAGGGTACGCAGACCTACGAGCAGTACTTC. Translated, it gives CAGKNQGTQTYEQYF.